This TCR beta chain stems from a study of T-cell reconstitution after alpha-beta-depleted transplantation in children. In this sample, this clonotype turned up a few times. What it recognizes is unknown. V trimming: 10 bases; J trimming: 7 bases; junction bases outside the gene matches: 2. Germline V CDR1 and CDR2: SGHKS, YYEKEE (reference sequence). This CDR3 is built from 11 residues. This sample's TCRbeta library carried unique molecular identifier barcodes. In TCRdb, the PCR reads were re-called with MiXCR into one record per CDR3 protein. This sample has about 440,000 distinct CDR3 sequences; 43% occur once, and the top ten carry 27%. Study-wide results and limits: Several hundred expanded graft clones reportedly supplied alpha-beta T cells about two months after transplant. Day-60 TCRbeta diversity that was high in some patients was derived from surviving recipient T cells and thymic progenitors.

The origin of this receptor is a girl aged 2 to 10 with aplastic anemia, due to receive a stem cell transplant. This chain links TRBV5-5 with TRBJ2-7; 13 positions match TRBD2. The material was PBMCs, obtained before TCRalphabeta/CD19-depleted stem cell transplant. The CDR3 reads CAVLAGGEQYF. Here the CDR3 DNA reads TGTGCCGTACTAGCGGGAGGGGAGCAGTACTTC. The variable domain in full, completed from reference TRBV5-5 and TRBJ2-7, reads DAGVTQSPTHLIKTRGQQVTLRCSPISGHKSVSWYQQVLGQGPQFIFQYYEKEERGRGNFPDRFSARQFPNYSSELNVNALLLGDSALYLCAVLAGGEQYFGPGTRLTVT.